This T cell receptor (beta chain) was found in a study of control samples from healthy donors and cancer patients. Assay used: immunoSEQ multiplex PCR; TCRdb lists only in-frame clones, some missing. The data show about 120,000 clones, over 85% seen once. Trimming stripped 3 bases from V and 3 bases from J, with 7 bases between. This CDR3 contains 13 residues. From germline, CDR1 is LNHDA and CDR2 SQIVND (reference sequence). The material sequenced was blood. The rearrangement links TRBV19 to TRBJ2-3, with D unresolved. The source is a man aged 25 to 40 in good health. CDR3 sequence reads: CASSIARTDTQYF. In DNA, the CDR3 is TGTGCCAGTAGTATTGCTAGAACAGATACGCAGTATTTT.